One and the same sample provided the 29 T cell receptor beta chains below, sequenced in a study of blood T cells in healthy people across ages. A J-beta primer mix and a sample-barcoded 5' primer were used in a second PCR of about 6 to 12 cycles. Using its own MiXCR run on the 5' RACE reads, TCRdb lists one record per CDR3 protein. In the table there are approximately 810,000 distinct CDR3 sequences, 25% to 35% of which are singletons. Sample: blood. The receptors come from a woman older than 75 in good health.

This clonotype was counted a few times. The V call is TRBV6-2 or TRBV6-3, the J call TRBJ1-5; a possible D gene is TRBD1 (6 bases). Deletions cut 0 bases from V and 7 bases from J, with 13 bases between. CDR3 length: 15 amino acids. CDR1 is MNHEY, CDR2 SVGEGT, per germline. The CDR3 loop is CASSYSGRQVQPQHF. The CDR3 DNA sequence: TGTGCCAGCAGTTACTCGGGGCGACAGGTCCAGCCCCAGCATTTT.

Many counts were recorded for this clonotype. The genes are TRBV7-2 and TRBJ2-3; TRBD1 aligns across 9 bases. The CDR3 has 16 residues. Germline V CDR1 and CDR2: SGHTA, FQGNSA. V shed 0 bases, J shed 5 bases, and the junction held 6 bases outside the gene matches. As DNA, the CDR3 is TGTGCCAGCAGCTTAGCCGGGACAGGGAGAGGAGATACGCAGTATTTT. It translates to CASSLAGTGRGDTQYF. Filled out from reference TRBV7-2 and TRBJ2-3, the complete variable domain reads GAGVSQSPSNKVTEKGKDVELRCDPISGHTALYWYRQSLGQGLEFLIYFQGNSAPDKSGLPSDRFSAERTGGSVSTLTIQRTQQEDSAVYLCASSLAGTGRGDTQYFGPGTRLTVL.

This clonotype occurred many times. The chain has TRBV4-3 and TRBJ2-1; D is unresolved. Germline CDR1 is LGHNA and CDR2 is YSLEER. Trimming removed 0 bases at V and 7 bases at J, with 13 bases between. CDR3 length: 15 residues. The DNA for the CDR3 is TGCGCCAGCAGCCAAGAGGGTCTCCCTGGAAATGAGCAGTTCTTC. This encodes CASSQEGLPGNEQFF.

This clonotype has only a few counts. This chain joins TRBV6-2 or TRBV6-3 and TRBJ1-6; TRBD1 aligns across 7 bases. Trimming took 5 bases from V and 0 from J; bases not matched to a gene: 4. The CDR3 extends over 16 amino acids. Germline V gene data show CDR1 as MNHEY and CDR2 as SVGEGT. The CDR3 sequence: CASSNRDSSYNSPLHF. In DNA, the CDR3 is TGTGCCAGCAGTAATCGGGACAGCTCCTATAATTCACCCCTCCACTTT.

This clonotype was counted ten times or more. The V and J genes are TRBV12-3 or TRBV12-4 and TRBJ1-2, with D perhaps TRBD1 (5 bases). V lost 5 bases to trimming and J lost 1 base, with 8 bases between them. The CDR3 runs to 13 residues. The CDR3 region is CASSARVNYGYTF. The CDR3 DNA follows: TGTGCCAGCAGTGCCAGGGTTAACTATGGCTACACCTTC.

This clonotype was counted only a few times. V and J are TRBV28 and TRBJ1-1; D is possibly TRBD1 (5 bases). The V end was cut by 4 bases, the J end by 8 bases, with 11 bases between. This CDR3 has 12 amino acids. Germline values: CDR1 MDHEN, CDR2 SYDVKM. CDR3 nucleotides: TGTGCCAGCAGTTATAACAGGAGAGAAGCTTTCTTT. Translation: CASSYNRREAFF.

In this sample, this clonotype turned up many times. The rearrangement uses TRBV20-1 and TRBJ2-3; D may correspond to TRBD1 or TRBD2 (6 bases each). This CDR3 comprises 14 residues. Germline V CDR1 and CDR2: DFQATT, SNEGSKA (reference sequence). Trimming stripped 2 bases from V and 12 bases from J, with 21 bases between. DNA of the CDR3: TGCAGTGCTAGAAATAAACCGGGGGCCACCAGTCAGTATTTT. Translating gives CSARNKPGATSQYF.

Note on this clonotype: Since a much larger clone is just one base distant, this may be a read error. The rearrangement links TRBV7-2 to TRBJ1-2, with unresolved D. The CDR3 runs to 14 residues. The ends were cut back, 1 base at V and 8 bases at J, with 14 bases in the middle. Germline lookup yields CDR1 SGHTA and CDR2 FQGNSA. The CDR3 loop is CASSLGSETGGYTF. CDR3 coding DNA: TGTGCCAGCAGCTTAGGTTCAGAAACGGGAGGCTACACCTTC.

This clonotype has at least ten counts. The chain joins TRBV20-1 to TRBJ2-1; D remains unclear. Germline CDR1 DFQATT, CDR2 SNEGSKA (reference sequence). V was trimmed by 0 bases and J by 3 bases, leaving 9 bases between them. The CDR3 runs to 14 residues. The CDR3: CSARDMVGYNEQFF. In nucleotides, the CDR3 is TGCAGTGCTAGAGACATGGTTGGCTACAATGAGCAGTTCTTC.

This clonotype appeared many times. This sequence may be a read error, since a much larger clone differs from it by one base. V is TRBV9 and J is TRBJ2-1, with D perhaps TRBD2 (6 bases). The better agreement between TRBJ2-7 and the DNA end casts doubt on the J call. Germline-derived CDR1 and CDR2 are SGDLS and YYNGEE. The CDR3 loop spans 15 amino acids. This chain's CDR3 is CASSVSGGSYNEQYF. The CDR3 DNA reads TGTGCCAGCAGCGTTTCCGGGGGTTCCTACAATGAGCAGTACTTC.

Remarks on this clonotype: Possible read error: a much larger clone is one base away. This chain uses TRBV5-1 with TRBJ2-7; D uncertain. The ends were cut back, 4 bases at V and 5 bases at J, with 10 bases in the middle. CDR3 length: 12 residues. From germline, CDR1 is SGHRS and CDR2 YFSETQ. The CDR3 nucleotides are TGCGCCAGCAGCATTGACGGCAACGAGCAGTACTTC. Amino acids: CASSIDGNEQYF.

This clonotype appeared many times. This chain uses TRBV20-1 with TRBJ2-7, with 9 bases identical to TRBD2. This CDR3 contains 17 residues. Germline loops: CDR1 DFQATT, CDR2 SNEGSKA (reference sequence). V lost 0 bases to trimming and J lost 1 base; unmatched junction nucleotides: 10. The CDR3 nucleotides read TGCAGTGCTAGAGATAGTCAAAGGCGGGGGGGTTCCTACGAGCAGTACTTC. Translating gives CSARDSQRRGGSYEQYF.

The chain couples TRBV5-5 to TRBJ2-3; 9 bases are a match to TRBD2. Germline lookup yields CDR1 SGHKS and CDR2 YYEKEE (reference sequence). Trimming at V came to 2 bases and at J to 1 base, leaving 8 bases not matched to a gene. This CDR3 comprises 17 residues. CDR3 region: CASSLPSGITGTDTQYF. The CDR3, as DNA: TGTGCCAGCAGCTTACCTAGCGGGATCACTGGCACAGATACGCAGTATTTT. The complete variable domain, with remaining parts taken from reference TRBV5-5 and TRBJ2-3, reads DAGVTQSPTHLIKTRGQQVTLRCSPISGHKSVSWYQQVLGQGPQFIFQYYEKEERGRGNFPDRFSARQFPNYSSELNVNALLLGDSALYLCASSLPSGITGTDTQYFGPGTRLTVL.

Ten or more counts support this clonotype. The V call is TRBV20-1, the J call TRBJ2-1, with 8 bases that match TRBD2. Germline lookup yields CDR1 DFQATT and CDR2 SNEGSKA (reference sequence). CDR3 length: 16 amino acids. V dropped 0 bases and J dropped 6; count of bases not matched to a gene: 10. The CDR3 nucleotides read TGCAGTGCTAGAGAGGGCGCGGGGGGCGTCTCCAATGAGCAGTTCTTC. It translates to CSAREGAGGVSNEQFF.

There are many counts of this clonotype. The gene calls are TRBV12-3 or TRBV12-4 and TRBJ1-1; tentative D call: TRBD1 (5 bases). Trimming took off 2 bases at V and 4 bases at J, with 8 bases between the two ends. CDR3 size: 13 residues. CDR3 nucleotide sequence: TGTGCCAGCAGTTTAAGGGGACCCACTGAAGCTTTCTTT. Translated, it gives CASSLRGPTEAFF.

This clonotype was counted a few times. The CDR3 nucleotides are TGTGCCAGCAGTTTCTGGCAGATACCAATAGCGGGAGTAAGAACCTACGAGCAGTACTTC. It codes for CASSFWQIPIAGVRTYEQYF. The rearrangement joins TRBV12-3 or TRBV12-4 to TRBJ2-7; TRBD2 matches at 9 bases. This CDR3 is built from 20 residues. Trimming took 3 bases from V and 2 from J; bases not matched to a gene: 20.

This clonotype was seen repeatedly, ten times or more. The chain combines TRBV29-1 with TRBJ2-5; 12 bases are a match to TRBD1. Germline-derived CDR1 and CDR2 are SQVTM and ANQGSEA. V was clipped by 6 bases and J by 5 bases; unmatched bases: 7. The CDR3 is made up of 14 amino acids. CDR3 loop: CSVGDRGQVETQYF. CDR3 nucleotide sequence: TGCAGCGTCGGGGACAGGGGGCAGGTGGAGACCCAGTACTTC. The full variable domain, rest sourced from reference TRBV29-1 and TRBJ2-5, is SAVISQKPSRDICQRGTSLTIQCQVDSQVTMMFWYRQQPGQSLTLIATANQGSEATYESGFVIDKFPISRPNLTFSTLTVSNMSPEDSSIYLCSVGDRGQVETQYFGPGTRLLVL.

This clonotype was observed a few times. The rearrangement joins TRBV9 to TRBJ2-2, with D possibly being TRBD2 (5 bases). Germline CDR1 is SGDLS and CDR2 is YYNGEE. There are 14 residues in the CDR3. Trimming pared 5 bases from V and 4 bases from J, leaving 12 bases between. The CDR3 sequence: CASSPRLSTGELFF. In DNA form, the CDR3 reads TGTGCCAGCAGTCCTAGACTAAGCACCGGGGAGCTGTTTTTT.

This clonotype showed up just a few times. A much larger clone lies one base from this, so it may be a read error. J is TRBJ2-5 and V is TRBV29-1; D remains ambiguous. CDR1 is SQVTM, CDR2 ANQGSEA, per germline. CDR3 length: 10 residues. The CDR3 DNA sequence: TGCGGCGTCGGTATTGAGACCCAGTACTTC. It yields the protein CGVGIETQYF.

This clonotype has a count of ten or more. The chain employs TRBV3-1 and TRBJ2-3, with TRBD2 identical over 15 bases. V lost 0 bases, J lost 2 bases, and 9 bases stayed unmatched. The CDR3 sequence is 20 residues long. Germline V gene lookup returns CDR1 LGHDT and CDR2 YNNKEL (reference sequence). DNA for the CDR3: TGTGCCAGCAGCCAAGACCCAACCGGGACTAGCGGGGGGCCCACAGATACGCAGTATTTT. This translates into CASSQDPTGTSGGPTDTQYF.

This clonotype was recorded a few times. One end of the junction is discordant with germline, which a read error may explain. The V call is TRBV6-2 or TRBV6-3, the J call TRBJ1-5; no clear D gene. The CDR3 is 12 amino acids. The germline V gene encodes CDR1 MNHEY and CDR2 SVGEGT. The DNA of the CDR3 is TGTGCCTGCAGTCAAATTCATCAGCCCCAGCATTTT. Amino acid sequence: CACSQIHQPQHF.

At least ten counts were recorded for this clonotype. V and J are TRBV7-2 and TRBJ2-1; D gene ambiguous. This CDR3 region has 17 residues. Germline V CDR1 and CDR2: SGHTA, FQGNSA. Trimming pared 1 base from V and 0 bases from J, leaving 13 bases between. Written as DNA, the CDR3 is TGTGCCAGCAGCTTAGAAGGTAGCCCTAGCTCCTACAATGAGCAGTTCTTC. Encoded protein: CASSLEGSPSSYNEQFF. The full variable domain, rest sourced from reference TRBV7-2 and TRBJ2-1, is GAGVSQSPSNKVTEKGKDVELRCDPISGHTALYWYRQSLGQGLEFLIYFQGNSAPDKSGLPSDRFSAERTGGSVSTLTIQRTQQEDSAVYLCASSLEGSPSSYNEQFFGPGTRLTVL.

This clonotype was seen repeatedly, ten times or more. V gene TRBV20-1 combines with J gene TRBJ1-1, with a possible D match to TRBD1 (6 bases). Per the germline V gene, CDR1 is DFQATT and CDR2 is SNEGSKA (reference sequence). Deletions cut 5 bases from V and 1 base from J, with 8 bases between. This CDR3 is built from 12 residues. The CDR3 nucleotides read TGCAGTGCTTTGACAGGGAACACTGAAGCTTTCTTT. This translates into CSALTGNTEAFF.

In the case of this clonotype: A clone one base away is much larger, so this may be a read error. J is TRBJ2-5 and V is TRBV6-5; D is uncertain. V lost 2 bases and J 11 bases, leaving 15 bases between the germline ends. This CDR3 region has 13 residues. The germline CDR1 and CDR2 sequences are MNHEY and SVGAGI. The CDR3 coding sequence is TGTGCCAGCAGTTACACAGTCCAGAATGAGCAGTACTTC. Its translation is CASSYTVQNEQYF.

This clonotype was seen at least ten times. V usage is TRBV6-5 and J usage is TRBJ2-1, with 9 bases identical to TRBD2. The CDR3 loop spans 14 amino acids. With 6 bases clipped from V and 4 bases from J, the junction kept 4 bases outside the gene matches. In germline, CDR1 is MNHEY, CDR2 SVGAGI. The CDR3 reads CASSQRGAYNEQFF. CDR3 DNA: TGTGCCAGCAGCCAGCGGGGGGCGTACAATGAGCAGTTCTTC.

The V and J genes are TRBV7-9 and TRBJ1-4, with D unclear. The length of the CDR3 is 14 residues. The germline gives CDR1 SEHNR, CDR2 FQNEAQ (reference sequence). V shed 4 bases and J shed 8 bases, with 14 bases lying between them. This CDR3 is CASSSLGREEKLFF. The CDR3 nucleotides are TGTGCCAGCAGCTCACTAGGACGGGAAGAAAAACTGTTTTTT.

This clonotype was recorded a few times. This chain uses TRBV19 with TRBJ2-7; a weak D match, TRBD1 (5 bases). The germline V gene has CDR1 LNHDA and CDR2 SQIVND (reference sequence). The CDR3 length is 14 residues. The germline V and J ends were trimmed by 6 bases and 7 bases, with 19 bases remaining between them. The CDR3: CASSPFPRQKEQYF. CDR3 DNA: TGTGCCAGTAGCCCCTTCCCGCGACAGAAAGAGCAGTACTTC.

V is TRBV18 and J is TRBJ2-3; possibly TRBD1 for D (6 bases). This CDR3 spans 14 amino acids. The V and J ends lost 5 bases and 2 bases respectively, with 11 bases between them. Per germline, CDR1 KGHSH and CDR2 LQKENI. The CDR3 sequence is CASSRTAITDTQYF. CDR3 coding DNA: TGTGCCAGCTCAAGGACAGCAATCACAGATACGCAGTATTTT.

The chain uses TRBV20-1 and TRBJ2-3; 9 bases agree with TRBD1. J was trimmed by 5 bases and V by 5 bases; bases with no gene match: 14. CDR3 length equals 16 residues. Germline V gives CDR1 DFQATT, CDR2 SNEGSKA (reference sequence). CDR3 amino acids: CSALIVGQGFQDTQYF. CDR3 nucleotides: TGCAGTGCTCTGATCGTTGGACAGGGGTTTCAAGATACGCAGTATTTT.